This is a list of T cell receptor beta chains from one sample in a study of T-cell reconstitution after alpha-beta-depleted transplantation in children. TCRdb itself ran the PCR reads through MiXCR, one entry per CDR3 protein. In the table there are under 450,000 distinct CDR3 sequences, about an eighth of which are singletons. Sequencing used PBMCs, obtained from the stem cell graft. Receptors originate from a human donor who donated a stem cell graft to a child with Fanconi anemia. The CDR3 runs from the conserved cysteine through the conserved F or W. D genes are given only for firm matches. For some rows the clone size is stated as once, few or many, or as a class when expanded; others skip it.

size	V	D	J	CDR3	DNA
many	TRBV24-1	TRBD2	TRBJ2-1	CATSDNIAGGPKNEQFF	TGTGCCACCAGTGATAACATAGCGGGGGGGCCTAAAAATGAGCAGTTCTTC
few	TRBV5-1	-	TRBJ2-2	CASSLATVSGELFF	TGCGCCAGCAGCTTGGCGACAGTGAGCGGGGAGCTGTTTTTT
few	TRBV4-3	-	TRBJ1-6	CASSQDNLYNSPLHF	TGCGCCAGCAGCCAAGACAATCTCTATAATTCACCCCTCCACTTT
few	TRBV7-6	TRBD1	TRBJ2-3	CASSSPSGTGFGDTQYF	TGTGCCAGCAGCTCCCCCTCCGGGACAGGGTTTGGAGATACGCAGTATTTT
few	TRBV6-1	-	TRBJ1-6	CATLPGNSYNSPLHF	TGTGCCACCCTACCGGGCAATTCATATAATTCACCCCTCCACTTT
-	TRBV7-8	-	TRBJ1-6	CASSLDNYNSPLHF	TGTGCCAGCAGCTTAGACAATTACAATTCACCCCTCCACTTT
many	TRBV12-3/TRBV12-4	TRBD1	TRBJ1-2	CASSLSTGGSGYTF	TGTGCCAGCAGTTTGTCGACAGGGGGCTCTGGCTACACCTTC
few	TRBV12-3/TRBV12-4	-	TRBJ2-3	CASTGFVSDTQYF	TGTGCCAGCACAGGGTTTGTATCAGATACGCAGTATTTT
few	TRBV15	-	TRBJ2-3	CATSRDRTEVGTDTQYF	TGTGCCACCAGCAGAGATAGGACCGAGGTGGGCACAGATACGCAGTATTTT
once	TRBV2	-	TRBJ2-7	CASEGQGNTYEQYF	TGTGCCTCTGAAGGGCAGGGCAATACCTACGAGCAGTACTTC
few	TRBV3-1	-	TRBJ2-7	CACSQQPGTSYEQYF	TGTGCCTGCAGCCAACAACCCGGGACAAGCTACGAGCAGTACTTC
few	TRBV3-1	-	TRBJ2-7	CASSQGLYSYEQYF	TGTGCCAGCAGCCAAGGTTTATACTCCTACGAGCAGTACTTC
-	TRBV5-1	-	TRBJ1-2	CASSLGSRGVTYGYTF	TGCGCCAGCAGCTTGGGAAGCAGAGGGGTTACCTATGGCTACACCTTC
few	TRBV12-3/TRBV12-4	-	TRBJ1-2	CASSSTARLGGVYGYTF	TGTGCCAGCAGTTCCACTGCTCGTTTGGGGGGGGTCTATGGCTACACCTTC
few	TRBV6-1	-	TRBJ1-1	CASGGVMNTEAFF	TGTGCCAGCGGGGGTGTTATGAACACTGAAGCTTTCTTT
-	TRBV20-1	-	TRBJ2-1	CSALPRGTVHEQFF	TGCAGTGCCCTTCCCCGGGGGACGGTCCATGAGCAGTTCTTC
few	TRBV6-1	-	TRBJ1-2	CASYPGGANYGYTF	TGTGCCAGCTACCCCGGGGGAGCTAACTATGGCTACACCTTC